This TCR beta chain stems from a study of T cell repertoires in cytomegalovirus infection. Study-level information: Public TCR beta signature analysis indicated the presence of both CMV infection and matching HLA type.

General study points: There were HLA-C-restricted CMV-specific TCR beta clonotypes dominating the ex vivo response. Public TCR beta family frequency separated CMV-and-HLA carriers, including in an independent cohort.

Trimming cost V 0 bases and J 3 bases, with 12 bases left between them. Germline-derived CDR1 and CDR2 are LNHNV and YYDKDF (reference sequence). The CDR3 is 16 residues long. In regard to this clonotype: The antigen remains undetermined.

Via MiXCR, TCRdb re-called the reads, giving one row per CDR3 protein. The table shows about 830,000 distinct CDR3 sequences, with 32% occurring only once. This specimen consisted of cultured CD8+ T cells from PBMCs, obtained from culture after CMV antigen stimulation. This chain joins TRBV15 and TRBJ1-3; no definite D call. The source is a human donor in good health (CMV status not recorded). Some clones in this sample may be carry-over from other donors' samples. CDR3 sequence (DNA): TGTGCCACCAGCAGAGAAGCCCTCGGGAGTGGAAACACCATATATTTT. This sequence encodes CATSREALGSGNTIYF.